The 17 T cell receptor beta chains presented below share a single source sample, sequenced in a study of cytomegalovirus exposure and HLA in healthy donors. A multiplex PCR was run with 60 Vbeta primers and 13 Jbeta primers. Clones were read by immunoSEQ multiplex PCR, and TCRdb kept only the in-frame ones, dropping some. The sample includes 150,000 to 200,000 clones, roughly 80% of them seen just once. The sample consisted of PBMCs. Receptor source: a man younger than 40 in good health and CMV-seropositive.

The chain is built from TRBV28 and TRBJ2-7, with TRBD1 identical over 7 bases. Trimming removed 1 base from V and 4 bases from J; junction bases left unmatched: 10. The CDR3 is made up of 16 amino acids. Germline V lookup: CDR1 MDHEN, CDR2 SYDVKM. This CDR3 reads CASSLLVGGRTYEQYF. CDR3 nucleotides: TGTGCCAGCAGTTTATTGGTAGGGGGCAGGACGTACGAGCAGTACTTC.

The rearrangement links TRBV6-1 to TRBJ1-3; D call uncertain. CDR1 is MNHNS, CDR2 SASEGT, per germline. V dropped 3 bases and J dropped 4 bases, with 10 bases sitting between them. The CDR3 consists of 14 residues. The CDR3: CASSERNWGNTIYF. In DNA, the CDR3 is TGTGCCAGCAGTGAGAGGAATTGGGGAAACACCATATATTTT.

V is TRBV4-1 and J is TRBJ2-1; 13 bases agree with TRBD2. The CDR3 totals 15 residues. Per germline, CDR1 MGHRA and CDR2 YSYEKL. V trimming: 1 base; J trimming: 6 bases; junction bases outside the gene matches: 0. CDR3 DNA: TGCGCCAGCAGCCAAGGGACTAGCGGGGGCAATGAGCAGTTCTTC. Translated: CASSQGTSGGNEQFF.

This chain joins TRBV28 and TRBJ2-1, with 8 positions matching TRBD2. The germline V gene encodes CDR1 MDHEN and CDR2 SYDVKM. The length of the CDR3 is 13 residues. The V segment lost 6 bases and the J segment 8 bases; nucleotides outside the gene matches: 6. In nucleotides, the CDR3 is TGTGCCAGCAGAGTGACAGCGGGGGATGAGCAGTTCTTC. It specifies CASRVTAGDEQFF.

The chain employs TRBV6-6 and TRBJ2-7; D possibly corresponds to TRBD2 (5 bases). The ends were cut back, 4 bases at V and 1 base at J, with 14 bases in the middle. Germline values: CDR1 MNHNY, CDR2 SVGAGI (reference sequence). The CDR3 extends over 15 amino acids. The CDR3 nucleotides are TGTGCCAGCAGTTTGAGTGGCCGAGGGTCCTACGAGCAGTACTTC. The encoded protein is CASSLSGRGSYEQYF.

CDR3 nucleotides: TGTGCCAGCAGTCCGGGAATTAGCAATCAGCCCCAGCATTTT. The encoded protein is CASSPGISNQPQHF. V is TRBV6-5 and J is TRBJ1-5; D ambiguous. This CDR3 has 14 amino acids. The V end was cut by 5 bases, the J end by 0 bases, with 8 bases between. Germline V lookup: CDR1 MNHEY, CDR2 SVGAGI.

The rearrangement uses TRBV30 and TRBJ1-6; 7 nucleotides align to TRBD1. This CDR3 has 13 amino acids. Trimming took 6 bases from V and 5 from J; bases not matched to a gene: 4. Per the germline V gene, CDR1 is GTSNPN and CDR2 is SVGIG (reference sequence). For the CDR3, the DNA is TGTGCCTGTTCCGGGACAGATAATTCACCCCTCCACTTT. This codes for CACSGTDNSPLHF.

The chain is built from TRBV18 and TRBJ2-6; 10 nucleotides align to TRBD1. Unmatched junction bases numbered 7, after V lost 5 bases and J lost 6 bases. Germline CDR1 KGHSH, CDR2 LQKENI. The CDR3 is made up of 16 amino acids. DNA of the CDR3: TGTGCCAGCTCATTCGGGACAGGGGTTGTGGCCAACGTCCTGACTTTC. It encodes CASSFGTGVVANVLTF.

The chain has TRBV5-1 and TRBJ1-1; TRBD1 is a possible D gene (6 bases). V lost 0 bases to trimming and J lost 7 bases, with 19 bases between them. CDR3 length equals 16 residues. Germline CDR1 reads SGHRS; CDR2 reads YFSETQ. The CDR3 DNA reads TGCGCCAGCAGCTTGGCCGGCGTGCGGGGGCTGGGTGAAGCTTTCTTT. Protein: CASSLAGVRGLGEAFF.

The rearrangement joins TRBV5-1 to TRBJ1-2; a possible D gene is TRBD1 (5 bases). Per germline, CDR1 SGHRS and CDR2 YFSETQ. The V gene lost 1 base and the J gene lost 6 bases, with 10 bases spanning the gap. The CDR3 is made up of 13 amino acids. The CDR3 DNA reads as TGCGCCAGCAGCTTGAGGCAGGGTGATGGCTACACCTTC. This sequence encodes CASSLRQGDGYTF.

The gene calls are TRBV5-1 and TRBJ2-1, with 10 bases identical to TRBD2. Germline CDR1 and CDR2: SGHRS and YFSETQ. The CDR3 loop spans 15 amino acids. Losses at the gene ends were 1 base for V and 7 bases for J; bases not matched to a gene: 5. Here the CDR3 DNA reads TGCGCCAGCAGCTTGATAGCGGGAGGCAGGAATGAGCAGTTCTTC. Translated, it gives CASSLIAGGRNEQFF.

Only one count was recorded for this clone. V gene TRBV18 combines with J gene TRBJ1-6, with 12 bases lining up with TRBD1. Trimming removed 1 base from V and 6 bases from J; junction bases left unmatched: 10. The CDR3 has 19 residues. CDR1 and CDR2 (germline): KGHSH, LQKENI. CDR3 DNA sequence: TGTGCCAGCTCACCACTCTCCGGGACAGGGGGCGTGGGTAATTCACCCCTCCACTTT. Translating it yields CASSPLSGTGGVGNSPLHF.

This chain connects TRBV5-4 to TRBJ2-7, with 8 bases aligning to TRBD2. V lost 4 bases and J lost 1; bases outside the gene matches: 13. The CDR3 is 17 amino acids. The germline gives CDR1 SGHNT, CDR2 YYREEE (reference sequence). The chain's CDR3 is CASSRLGGAGDSYEQYF. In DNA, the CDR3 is TGTGCCAGCAGCCGACTTGGGGGAGCGGGGGATTCCTACGAGCAGTACTTC. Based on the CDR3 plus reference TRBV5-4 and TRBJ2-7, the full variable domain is ETGVTQSPTHLIKTRGQQVTLRCSSQSGHNTVSWYQQALGQGPQFIFQYYREEENGRGNFPPRFSGLQFPNYSSELNVNALELDDSALYLCASSRLGGAGDSYEQYFGPGTRLTVT.

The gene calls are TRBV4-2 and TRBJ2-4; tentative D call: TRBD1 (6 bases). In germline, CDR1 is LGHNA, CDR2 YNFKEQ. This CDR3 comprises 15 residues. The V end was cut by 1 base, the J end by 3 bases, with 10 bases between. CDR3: CASSQVAGDKNIQYF. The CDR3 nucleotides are TGTGCCAGCAGCCAAGTGGCAGGGGACAAAAACATTCAGTACTTC.

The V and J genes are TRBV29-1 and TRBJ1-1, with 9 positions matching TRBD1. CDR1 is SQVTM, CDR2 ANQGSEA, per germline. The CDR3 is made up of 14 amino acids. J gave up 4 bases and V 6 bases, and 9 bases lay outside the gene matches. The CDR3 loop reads CSVSRTGAGTEAFF. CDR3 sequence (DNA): TGCAGCGTCTCCCGGACAGGGGCGGGCACTGAAGCTTTCTTT.

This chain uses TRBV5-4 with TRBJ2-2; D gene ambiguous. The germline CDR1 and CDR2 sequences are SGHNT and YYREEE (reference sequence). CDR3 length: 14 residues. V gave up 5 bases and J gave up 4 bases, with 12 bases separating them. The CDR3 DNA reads TGTGCCAGCAGTATCAGAGGTGGCACCGGGGAGCTGTTTTTT. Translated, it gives CASSIRGGTGELFF.

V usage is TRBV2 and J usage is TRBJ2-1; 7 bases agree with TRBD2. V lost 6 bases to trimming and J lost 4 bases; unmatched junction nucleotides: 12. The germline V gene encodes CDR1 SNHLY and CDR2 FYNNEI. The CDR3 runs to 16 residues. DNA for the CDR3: TGTGCCAGCAGGGAAATACTAGCGTCCCTTTACAATGAGCAGTTCTTC. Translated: CASREILASLYNEQFF.